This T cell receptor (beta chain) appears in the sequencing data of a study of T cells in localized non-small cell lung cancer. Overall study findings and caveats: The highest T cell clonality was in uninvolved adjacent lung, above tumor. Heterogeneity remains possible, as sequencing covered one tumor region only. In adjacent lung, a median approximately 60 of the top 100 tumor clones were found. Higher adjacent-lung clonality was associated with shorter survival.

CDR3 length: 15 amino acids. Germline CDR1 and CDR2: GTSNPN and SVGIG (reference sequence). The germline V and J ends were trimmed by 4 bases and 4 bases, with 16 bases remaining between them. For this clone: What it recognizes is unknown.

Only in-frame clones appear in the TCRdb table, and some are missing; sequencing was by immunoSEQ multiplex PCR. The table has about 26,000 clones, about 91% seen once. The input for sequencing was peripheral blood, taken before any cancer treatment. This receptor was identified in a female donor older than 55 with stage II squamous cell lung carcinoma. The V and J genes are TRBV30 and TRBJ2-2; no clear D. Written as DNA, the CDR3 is TGTGCCTGGATTACAGCCCTGATTGTCACCGGGGAGCTGTTTTTT. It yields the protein CAWITALIVTGELFF.